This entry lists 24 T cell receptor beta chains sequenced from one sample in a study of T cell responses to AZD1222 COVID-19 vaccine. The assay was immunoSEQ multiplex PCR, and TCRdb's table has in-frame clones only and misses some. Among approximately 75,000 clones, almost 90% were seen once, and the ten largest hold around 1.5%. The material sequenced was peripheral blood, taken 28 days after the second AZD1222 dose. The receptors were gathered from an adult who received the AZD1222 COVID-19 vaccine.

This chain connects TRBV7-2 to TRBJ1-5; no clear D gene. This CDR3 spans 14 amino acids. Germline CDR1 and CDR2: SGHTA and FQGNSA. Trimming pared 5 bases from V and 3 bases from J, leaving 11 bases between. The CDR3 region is CASSPGRNNQPQHF. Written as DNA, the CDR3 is TGTGCCAGCAGCCCCGGGCGGAACAATCAGCCCCAGCATTTT. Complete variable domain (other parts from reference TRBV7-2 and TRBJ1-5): GAGVSQSPSNKVTEKGKDVELRCDPISGHTALYWYRQSLGQGLEFLIYFQGNSAPDKSGLPSDRFSAERTGGSVSTLTIQRTQQEDSAVYLCASSPGRNNQPQHFGDGTRLSIL.

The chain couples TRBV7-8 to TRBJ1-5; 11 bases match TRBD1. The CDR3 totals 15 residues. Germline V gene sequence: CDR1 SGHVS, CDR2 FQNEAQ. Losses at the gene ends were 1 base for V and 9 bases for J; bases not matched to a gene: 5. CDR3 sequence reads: CASSLERTGGAPQHF. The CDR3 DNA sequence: TGTGCCAGCAGCTTAGAGAGGACAGGGGGCGCGCCCCAGCATTTT. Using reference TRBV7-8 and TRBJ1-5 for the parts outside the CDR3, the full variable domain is GAGVSQSPRYKVAKRGQDVALRCDPISGHVSLFWYQQALGQGPEFLTYFQNEAQLDKSGLPSDRFFAERPEGSVSTLKIQRTQQEDSAVYLCASSLERTGGAPQHFGDGTRLSIL.

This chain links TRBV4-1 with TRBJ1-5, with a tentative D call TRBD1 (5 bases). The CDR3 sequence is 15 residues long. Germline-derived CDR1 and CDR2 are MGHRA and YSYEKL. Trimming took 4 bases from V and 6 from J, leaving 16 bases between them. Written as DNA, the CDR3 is TGCGCCAGCAGCCTCTTGGGGGGTTTAGGTCAGCCCCAGCATTTT. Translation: CASSLLGGLGQPQHF.

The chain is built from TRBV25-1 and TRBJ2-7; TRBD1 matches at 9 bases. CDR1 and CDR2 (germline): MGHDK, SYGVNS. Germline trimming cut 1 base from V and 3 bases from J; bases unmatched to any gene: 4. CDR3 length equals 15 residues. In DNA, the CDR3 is TGTGCCAGCAGTGAATTCGGGACAGGGATCTACGAGCAGTACTTC. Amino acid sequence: CASSEFGTGIYEQYF.

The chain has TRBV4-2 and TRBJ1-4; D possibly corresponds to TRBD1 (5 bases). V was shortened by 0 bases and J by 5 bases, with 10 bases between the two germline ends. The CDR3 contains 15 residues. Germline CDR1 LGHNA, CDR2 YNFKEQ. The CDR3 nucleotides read TGTGCCAGCAGCCAAGATAGGCAGGGCAATGAAAAACTGTTTTTT. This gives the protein CASSQDRQGNEKLFF.

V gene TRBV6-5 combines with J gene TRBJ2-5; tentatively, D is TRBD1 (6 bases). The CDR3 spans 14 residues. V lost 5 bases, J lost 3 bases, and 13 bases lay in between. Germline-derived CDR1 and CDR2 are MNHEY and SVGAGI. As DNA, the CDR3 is TGTGCCAGCAGTCGCAGGGGATCAGAAGAGACCCAGTACTTC. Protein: CASSRRGSEETQYF.

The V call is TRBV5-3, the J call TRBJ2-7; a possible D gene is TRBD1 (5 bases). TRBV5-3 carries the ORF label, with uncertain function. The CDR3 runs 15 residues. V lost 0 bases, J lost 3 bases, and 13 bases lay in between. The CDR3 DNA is TGTGCCAGAAGCTTGGTCCCAGGGCACTTCTACGAGCAGTACTTC. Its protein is CARSLVPGHFYEQYF.

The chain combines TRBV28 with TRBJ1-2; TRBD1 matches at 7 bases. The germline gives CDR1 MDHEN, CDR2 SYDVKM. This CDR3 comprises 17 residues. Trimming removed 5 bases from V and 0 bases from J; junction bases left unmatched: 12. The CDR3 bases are TGTGCCAGCAGTCCTTTACAGGGGACTCAACCTAACTATGGCTACACCTTC. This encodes CASSPLQGTQPNYGYTF.

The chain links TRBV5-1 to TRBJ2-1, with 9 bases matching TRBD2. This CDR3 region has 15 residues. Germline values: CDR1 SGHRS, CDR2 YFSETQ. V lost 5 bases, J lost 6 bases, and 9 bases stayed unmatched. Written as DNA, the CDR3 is TGCGCCAGCAGATTTAGCGGGGGCGCATTCAATGAGCAGTTCTTC. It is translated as CASRFSGGAFNEQFF.

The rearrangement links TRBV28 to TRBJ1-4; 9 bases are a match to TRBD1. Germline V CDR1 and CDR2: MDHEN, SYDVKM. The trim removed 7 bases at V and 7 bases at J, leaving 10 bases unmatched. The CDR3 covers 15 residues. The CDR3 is CASTSSGTGSEKLFF. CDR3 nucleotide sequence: TGTGCCAGCACATCCTCCGGGACAGGGAGTGAAAAACTGTTTTTT.

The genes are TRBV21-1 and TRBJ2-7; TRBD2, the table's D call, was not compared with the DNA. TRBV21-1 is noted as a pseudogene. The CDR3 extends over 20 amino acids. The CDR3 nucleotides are TGTGCCAGCAGCAAAGGGGGACCCCAGGGACTAGCGGGGGTCCATGTGGAGCAGTACTTC. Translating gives CASSKGGPQGLAGVHVEQYF.

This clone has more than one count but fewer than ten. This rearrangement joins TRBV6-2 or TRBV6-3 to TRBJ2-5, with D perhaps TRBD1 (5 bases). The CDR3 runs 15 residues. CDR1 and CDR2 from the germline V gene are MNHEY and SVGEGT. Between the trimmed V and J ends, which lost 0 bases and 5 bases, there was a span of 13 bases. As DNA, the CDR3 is TGTGCCAGCAGTTACTCAGGGCTCCCAGGGGAGACCCAGTACTTC. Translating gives CASSYSGLPGETQYF.

The chain's CDR3 is CASSPRGDSYYEQYF. Here the CDR3 DNA reads TGTGCCAGCAGCCCTAGAGGGGACAGCTACTACGAGCAGTACTTC. V is TRBV11-2 and J is TRBJ2-7, with 7 bases aligning to TRBD1. The J segment lost 3 bases and the V segment lost 5 bases, leaving 10 bases of the junction unmatched. From germline, CDR1 is SGHAT and CDR2 FQNNGV. CDR3 length: 15 amino acids.

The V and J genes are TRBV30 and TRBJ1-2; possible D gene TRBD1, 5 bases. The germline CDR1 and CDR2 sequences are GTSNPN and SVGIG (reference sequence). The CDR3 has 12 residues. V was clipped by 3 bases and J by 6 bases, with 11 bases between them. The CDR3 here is CAWRGTRDGYTF. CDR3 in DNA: TGTGCCTGGAGGGGGACCCGGGATGGCTACACCTTC.

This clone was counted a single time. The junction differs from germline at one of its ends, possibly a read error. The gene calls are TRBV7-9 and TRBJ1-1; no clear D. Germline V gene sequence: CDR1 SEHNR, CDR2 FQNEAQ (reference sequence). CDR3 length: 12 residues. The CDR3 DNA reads TGTGCCAGCAGCCTAGCGGTCACTGAAGCTTTCTTT. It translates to CASSLAVTEAFF.

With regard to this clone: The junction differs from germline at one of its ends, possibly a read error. The CDR3 DNA reads TGTGCCAGCAGTTTGAGGACTAGCGGGGCTTTATGGTTT. Amino acids: CASSLRTSGALWF. J is TRBJ2-3 and V is TRBV27; TRBD2 aligns across 12 bases. Germline V CDR1 and CDR2: MNHEY, SMNVEV (reference sequence). This CDR3 region has 13 residues.

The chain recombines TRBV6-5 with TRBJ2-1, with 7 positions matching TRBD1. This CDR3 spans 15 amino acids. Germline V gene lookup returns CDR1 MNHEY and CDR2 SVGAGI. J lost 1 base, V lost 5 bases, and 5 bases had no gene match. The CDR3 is CASSPTGNSYNEQFF. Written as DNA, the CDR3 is TGTGCCAGCAGTCCGACAGGGAATTCCTACAATGAGCAGTTCTTC.

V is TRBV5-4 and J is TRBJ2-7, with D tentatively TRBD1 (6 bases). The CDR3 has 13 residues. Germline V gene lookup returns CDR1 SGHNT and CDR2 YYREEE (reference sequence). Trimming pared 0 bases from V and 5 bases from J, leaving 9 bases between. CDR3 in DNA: TGTGCCAGCAGCTTGGACAGGGACCACGAGCAGTACTTC. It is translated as CASSLDRDHEQYF.

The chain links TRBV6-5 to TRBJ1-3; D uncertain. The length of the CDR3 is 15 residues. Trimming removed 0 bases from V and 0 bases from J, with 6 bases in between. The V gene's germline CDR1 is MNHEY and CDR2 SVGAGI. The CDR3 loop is CASSYSRFSGNTIYF. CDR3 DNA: TGTGCCAGCAGTTACTCGAGGTTCTCTGGAAACACCATATATTTT.

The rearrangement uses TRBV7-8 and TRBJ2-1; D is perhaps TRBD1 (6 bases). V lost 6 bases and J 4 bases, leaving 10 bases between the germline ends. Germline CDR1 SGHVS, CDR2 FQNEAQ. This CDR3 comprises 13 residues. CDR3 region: CASRVGQYNEQFF. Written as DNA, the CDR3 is TGTGCCAGCAGGGTAGGACAGTACAATGAGCAGTTCTTC.

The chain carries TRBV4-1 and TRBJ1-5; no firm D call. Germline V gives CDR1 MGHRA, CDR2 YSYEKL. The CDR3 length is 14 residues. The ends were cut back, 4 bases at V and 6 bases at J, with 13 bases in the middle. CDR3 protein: CASSLEGGGQPQHF. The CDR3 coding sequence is TGCGCCAGCAGCCTTGAAGGTGGTGGTCAGCCCCAGCATTTT.

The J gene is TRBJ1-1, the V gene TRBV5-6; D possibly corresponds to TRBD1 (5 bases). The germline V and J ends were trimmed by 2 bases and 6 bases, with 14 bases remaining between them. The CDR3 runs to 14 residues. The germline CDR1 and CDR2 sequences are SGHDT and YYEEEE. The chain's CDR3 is CASSFGQFRAEAFF. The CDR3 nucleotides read TGTGCCAGCAGCTTTGGGCAATTCAGGGCTGAAGCTTTCTTT.

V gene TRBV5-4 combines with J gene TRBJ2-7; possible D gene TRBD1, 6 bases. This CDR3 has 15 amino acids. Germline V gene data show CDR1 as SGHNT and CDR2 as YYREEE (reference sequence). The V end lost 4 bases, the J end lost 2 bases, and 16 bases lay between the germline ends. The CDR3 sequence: CASSAGNRAPYEQYF. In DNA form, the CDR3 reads TGTGCCAGCAGCGCAGGCAACAGGGCCCCCTACGAGCAGTACTTC.

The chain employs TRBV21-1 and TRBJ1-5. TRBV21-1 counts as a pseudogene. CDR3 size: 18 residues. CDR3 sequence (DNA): TGTGCCAGCAGCAAACGGGGGCGGGGGGAAGATAGCAATCAGCCCCAGCATTTT. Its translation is CASSKRGRGEDSNQPQHF.